The next 20 T cell receptor beta chains were all read from a single sample in a study of T cell repertoires in cytomegalovirus infection. TCRdb re-analysed the reads in MiXCR, keeping a single row per CDR3 protein. The table has over 300,000 distinct CDR3 sequences, more than 9% seen once. The sequencing input was PBMCs. These receptor sequences come from a human donor in good health (CMV status not recorded). Some clones in this sample may be carry-over from other donors' samples.

The chain couples TRBV12-5 to TRBJ1-2, with 10 bases fitting TRBD1. This CDR3 contains 15 residues. The germline V gene has CDR1 LGHNT and CDR2 FRNRAP. V lost 7 bases to trimming and J lost 6 bases; unmatched junction nucleotides: 11. CDR3 amino acids: CASDPSGTGAHGYTF. CDR3 nucleotides: TGTGCTAGTGATCCGTCCGGGACAGGGGCGCATGGCTACACCTTC.

This clonotype appeared a few times. The CDR3 reads CASWGGLTETQYF. Written as DNA, the CDR3 is TGTGCCAGCTGGGGAGGACTCACAGAGACCCAGTACTTC. V and J are TRBV7-9 and TRBJ2-5; D is possibly TRBD2 (6 bases). The V and J ends lost 8 bases and 4 bases respectively, with 14 bases between them. Germline assignment: CDR1 SEHNR and CDR2 FQNEAQ (reference sequence). This CDR3 region has 13 residues.

This clonotype showed up many times. This sequence joins TRBV12-3 or TRBV12-4 and TRBJ2-2; no definite D call. V dropped 7 bases and J dropped 2 bases, with 17 bases sitting between them. This CDR3 spans 16 amino acids. The CDR3 is CASTLYGRLNTGELFF. The CDR3 bases are TGTGCCAGCACCCTGTATGGCAGGCTAAACACCGGGGAGCTGTTTTTT.

Ten or more counts support this clonotype. The rearrangement joins TRBV7-3 to TRBJ1-1; TRBD1 agrees at 8 bases. V was clipped by 1 base and J by 0 bases; unmatched bases: 7. The CDR3 runs 17 residues. CDR1 is SGHTA, CDR2 FQGTGA, per germline. The CDR3 loop reads CASSLMDRVVMNTEAFF. Written as DNA, the CDR3 is TGTGCCAGCAGCTTAATGGACAGGGTAGTTATGAACACTGAAGCTTTCTTT. Filled out from reference TRBV7-3 and TRBJ1-1, the complete variable domain reads GAGVSQTPSNKVTEKGKYVELRCDPISGHTALYWYRQSLGQGPEFLIYFQGTGAADDSGLPNDRFFAVRPEGSVSTLKIQRTERGDSAVYLCASSLMDRVVMNTEAFFGQGTRLTVV.

This clonotype occurred a few times. V usage is TRBV28 and J usage is TRBJ2-5, with 9 nucleotides matching TRBD1. The CDR3 consists of 14 residues. J was trimmed by 5 bases and V by 7 bases; bases with no gene match: 8. Germline V gene sequence: CDR1 MDHEN, CDR2 SYDVKM. As DNA, the CDR3 is TGTGCCAGCAACCTACAGGGGGCCGGGGAGACCCAGTACTTC. Translating it yields CASNLQGAGETQYF.

The chain joins TRBV28 to TRBJ2-7, with D hard to call. The CDR3 is 14 residues long. Looked up from germline, CDR1 is MDHEN and CDR2 is SYDVKM. V lost 5 bases and J lost 2, with 13 bases in between. CDR3 amino acids: CASSLSTITYEQYF. The DNA for the CDR3 is TGTGCCAGCAGTCTATCCACCATTACCTACGAGCAGTACTTC.

V is TRBV28 and J is TRBJ2-5; D might be TRBD2 (5 bases). The germline CDR1 and CDR2 sequences are MDHEN and SYDVKM. V lost 2 bases, J lost 2 bases, and 9 bases lay in between. This CDR3 has 14 amino acids. The CDR3 nucleotides read TGTGCCAGCAGTTTAGTCGGGATTCAAGAGACCCAGTACTTC. Amino acid sequence: CASSLVGIQETQYF.

To note about this clonotype: This sequence may be a read error, since a much larger clone differs from it by one base. The genes are TRBV24-1 and TRBJ2-1; 7 nucleotides align to TRBD1. The length of the CDR3 is 15 residues. Per the germline V gene, CDR1 is KGHDR and CDR2 is SFDVKD. DNA of the CDR3: TGTGCCACCAGTGACCCGACGACAGGGAAGAATGTGCAGTTCTTC. Its translation is CATSDPTTGKNVQFF.

A few counts support this clonotype. The chain carries TRBV12-3 or TRBV12-4 and TRBJ1-5; D possibly corresponds to TRBD1 (5 bases). Trimming removed 6 bases from V and 4 bases from J, with 16 bases in between. The CDR3 consists of 15 residues. The CDR3, as DNA: TGTGCCAGCAGAATGGGACTCCAGCTGAATCAGCCCCAGCATTTT. Its protein is CASRMGLQLNQPQHF.

This clonotype was observed a few times. The gene calls are TRBV2 and TRBJ2-3; unclear D gene. CDR3 size: 16 residues. CDR1 and CDR2 (germline): SNHLY, FYNNEI. V lost 2 bases, J lost 2 bases, and 14 bases lay in between. In DNA form, the CDR3 reads TGTGCCAGCAGTGAACTTCAGACTGGGCTCACAGATACGCAGTATTTT. Translation: CASSELQTGLTDTQYF.

This chain uses TRBV20-1 with TRBJ2-1; perhaps TRBD2 as D (5 bases). V was clipped by 3 bases and J by 10 bases, with 10 bases between them. CDR1 is DFQATT and CDR2 is SNEGSKA in the germline V gene (reference sequence). CDR3 length equals 11 residues. CDR3 nucleotide sequence: TGCAGTGCTAGGCGTCCGGGGGAGCAGTTCTTC. Translating it yields CSARRPGEQFF.

This clonotype has a handful of counts. This chain connects TRBV12-3 or TRBV12-4 to TRBJ2-7, with a possible D match to TRBD2 (6 bases). CDR3 length equals 13 residues. The V and J ends lost 5 bases and 2 bases respectively, with 10 bases between them. The CDR3 reads CASSRDWPYEQYF. The DNA of the CDR3 is TGTGCCAGCAGTCGGGACTGGCCCTACGAGCAGTACTTC.

The V and J genes are TRBV6-1 and TRBJ2-6; TRBD1 is a possible D gene (6 bases). Trimming took off 7 bases at V and 3 bases at J, with 19 bases between the two ends. CDR1 and CDR2 (germline): MNHNS, SASEGT. This CDR3 has 17 residues. The CDR3 loop is CASTRGRGKGGANVLTF. CDR3 in DNA: TGTGCCAGCACCAGGGGAAGGGGCAAGGGTGGGGCCAACGTCCTGACTTTC.

In its sample, this clonotype was seen a few times. The CDR3 is CSASPQQETQYF. CDR3 DNA sequence: TGCAGTGCTAGTCCGCAGCAGGAGACCCAGTACTTC. The chain joins TRBV20-1 to TRBJ2-5; D uncertain. Germline-derived CDR1 and CDR2 are DFQATT and SNEGSKA (reference sequence). V was pared by 3 bases and J by 5 bases, with 10 bases between. The length of the CDR3 is 12 residues.

This clonotype was seen a handful of times. The rearrangement joins TRBV6-2 or TRBV6-3 to TRBJ1-2, with D unclear. The CDR3 contains 13 residues. Deletions cut 6 bases from V and 8 bases from J, with 16 bases between. Germline loops: CDR1 MNHEY, CDR2 SVGEGT. Here the CDR3 reads CASRNDGIYGYTF. CDR3 DNA: TGTGCCAGCAGAAACGATGGGATCTACGGCTACACCTTC.

There are many counts of this clonotype. The chain carries TRBV20-1 and TRBJ2-1, with TRBD2 matching 8 bases. With V trimmed by 1 base and J by 4 bases, 9 bases remained unmatched. This CDR3 has 16 residues. CDR1 is DFQATT, CDR2 SNEGSKA, per germline (reference sequence). In nucleotides, the CDR3 is TGCAGTGCTAGAGGGCAAAAAGCGGGAGAATACAATGAGCAGTTCTTC. It yields the protein CSARGQKAGEYNEQFF.

There are many counts of this clonotype. The chain combines TRBV12-3 or TRBV12-4 with TRBJ2-4; perhaps TRBD1 as D (5 bases). This CDR3 is built from 16 residues. Trimming removed 7 bases from V and 0 bases from J, with 16 bases in between. CDR3 DNA sequence: TGTGCCAGCATTTTCGTGGGGCAGCTAGCCAAAAACATTCAGTACTTC. This codes for CASIFVGQLAKNIQYF.

In its sample, this clonotype was seen many times. The V call is TRBV12-3 or TRBV12-4, the J call TRBJ2-5; D not resolved. V was cut by 1 base and J by 0 bases, with 6 bases left in between. CDR3 length: 14 residues. CDR3 DNA sequence: TGTGCCAGCAGTTTAGGGACGGACCAAGAGACCCAGTACTTC. Its translation is CASSLGTDQETQYF.

Many counts were recorded for this clonotype. The chain recombines TRBV4-3 with TRBJ1-4; 9 bases fit TRBD1. Germline CDR1 is LGHNA and CDR2 is YSLEER. The CDR3 is made up of 15 amino acids. Germline trimming cut 4 bases from V and 8 bases from J; bases unmatched to any gene: 8. CDR3 region: CASSRQDRGGEKLFF. In DNA, the CDR3 is TGCGCCAGCAGCCGACAGGACAGGGGAGGCGAAAAACTGTTTTTT.

This clonotype was seen many times. The rearrangement links TRBV6-2 or TRBV6-3 to TRBJ2-2; the D gene is possibly TRBD2 (6 bases). The CDR3 is 13 residues long. Germline V gives CDR1 MNHEY, CDR2 SVGEGT. The ends were cut back, 6 bases at V and 8 bases at J, with 13 bases in the middle. The CDR3 sequence: CASRWGLGGELFF. For the CDR3, the DNA is TGTGCCAGCAGATGGGGACTCGGAGGGGAGCTGTTTTTT.